Shown below are 5 T cell receptor beta chains from a single sample sequenced in a study of blood T cell repertoires in COVID-19. The table came from immunoSEQ multiplex PCR; TCRdb's copy has only in-frame clones and leaves some out. Seen here are some 88,000 clones, over 75% observed once, and the top ten hold roughly 15%. The sample taken for sequencing was peripheral blood. The receptors come from a woman aged 70-85 years with acute or convalescent COVID-19.

The V and J genes are TRBV5-1 and TRBJ2-2; D might be TRBD2 (5 bases). Germline V gives CDR1 SGHRS, CDR2 YFSETQ. V was pared by 2 bases and J by 4 bases, with 9 bases between. The CDR3 covers 14 residues. CDR3 bases: TGCGCCAGCAGCTTTACTAGAGTCACCGGGGAGCTGTTTTTT. Translating gives CASSFTRVTGELFF. The full variable domain, its missing parts supplied by reference TRBV5-1 and TRBJ2-2, is KAGVTQTPRYLIKTRGQQVTLSCSPISGHRSVSWYQQTPGQGLQFLFEYFSETQRNKGNFPGRFSGRQFSNSRSEMNVSTLELGDSALYLCASSFTRVTGELFFGEGSRLTVL.

V usage is TRBV6-5 and J usage is TRBJ2-7; 7 bases are a match to TRBD1. The CDR3 has 15 residues. After removal of 6 bases from V and 2 bases from J, the junction contained 10 bases not matched to a gene. Germline CDR1 reads MNHEY; CDR2 reads SVGAGI. CDR3 coding DNA: TGTGCCAGCAGGGTGGGGGACAGTTTTACCTACGAGCAGTACGTC. Protein: CASRVGDSFTYEQYV.

The chain recombines TRBV18 with TRBJ2-1; no firm D call. The germline V gene encodes CDR1 KGHSH and CDR2 LQKENI. V shed 3 bases and J shed 5 bases, with 14 bases lying between them. This CDR3 is 15 amino acids long. As DNA, the CDR3 is TGTGCCAGCTCACCCGGCCGGAGAAATAACAATGAGCAGTTCTTC. It translates to CASSPGRRNNNEQFF.

This clone was observed a handful of times. V is TRBV4-1 and J is TRBJ1-1; weak D call: TRBD1 (6 bases). V dropped 10 bases and J dropped 4 bases, with 13 bases sitting between them. Per germline, CDR1 MGHRA and CDR2 YSYEKL. CDR3 length equals 12 residues. CDR3 DNA: TGCGCCAACCCCACAGGGCCCACTGAAGCTTTCTTT. Translation: CANPTGPTEAFF.

This clone was counted between two and nine times. This chain connects TRBV5-4 to TRBJ2-4, with D tentatively TRBD1 (8 bases). This CDR3 region has 14 residues. Trimming shortened V by 4 bases and J by 7 bases, and 15 bases separated the two germline ends. From germline, CDR1 is SGHNT and CDR2 YYREEE (reference sequence). CDR3 coding DNA: TGTGCCAGCAGCCCAACAGGGGGGGACAACATTCAGTACTTC. Translation gives CASSPTGGDNIQYF.